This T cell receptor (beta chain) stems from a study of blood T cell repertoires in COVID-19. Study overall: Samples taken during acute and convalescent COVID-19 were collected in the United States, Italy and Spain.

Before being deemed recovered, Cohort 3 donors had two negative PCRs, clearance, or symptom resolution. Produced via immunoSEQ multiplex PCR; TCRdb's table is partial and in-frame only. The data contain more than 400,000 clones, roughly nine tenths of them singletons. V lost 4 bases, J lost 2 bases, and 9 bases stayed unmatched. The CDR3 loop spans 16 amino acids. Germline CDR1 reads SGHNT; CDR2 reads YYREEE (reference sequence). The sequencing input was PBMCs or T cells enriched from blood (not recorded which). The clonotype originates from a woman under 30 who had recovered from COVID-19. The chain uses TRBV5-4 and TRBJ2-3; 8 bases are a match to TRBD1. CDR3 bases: TGTGCCAGCAGCGCCCAGGGGGCTCCTTACACAGATACGCAGTATTTT. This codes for CASSAQGAPYTDTQYF.